This T cell receptor beta chain was retrieved from a study of blood T cell repertoires in COVID-19. Whole-study context: Sites across the United States, Italy and Spain contributed samples from acute and convalescent COVID-19. T cells, B-cell-depleted T cells, or PBMCs provided the cDNA or gDNA that served as material.

In the source study's methods: Reference gene primer amplification gave estimated nucleated cell counts. The assay was immunoSEQ multiplex PCR, and TCRdb's table has in-frame clones only and misses some. The V and J calls and the clone size are those of that table, but D and trimming were determined from the DNA. The sample has some 200,000 clones, roughly 87% seen once. The CDR3 contains 12 residues. Germline V lookup: CDR1 SGHKS, CDR2 YYEKEE (reference sequence). Between the trimmed V and J ends, which lost 7 bases and 7 bases, there was a span of 14 bases. The sequencing sample was made of peripheral blood. The genes are TRBV5-5 and TRBJ2-5, with D possibly TRBD1 on 5 matching bases. The receptor was derived from a woman between 18 and 29 years old who had recovered from COVID-19. CDR3 DNA: TGTGCCAGCCAGAGGCAGGGCGGGACCCAGTACTTC. It codes for CASQRQGGTQYF.